The clone carrying this T cell receptor beta chain was seen a handful of times. Its antigen remains unidentified. The record originates from a study of T cells in Graves' hyperthyroidism and ophthalmopathy. The CDR3 covers 18 residues. After removal of 0 bases from V and 4 bases from J, the junction contained 10 bases not matched to a gene. Germline V gene lookup returns CDR1 DFQATT and CDR2 SNEGSKA (reference sequence). Amplified TCR beta CDR3 regions came from RNA transcripts. HTBI primers were the set used in a first-round RT-PCR of the TCR CDR3. TCRdb used MiXCR to reprocess the multiplex PCR reads, holding one entry per CDR3 protein. The sample consists of roughly 260,000 distinct CDR3 sequences, approximately 15% of them appearing once. Findings and limits, study-wide: Among thyroid clonotypes expanded above 0.001, most also appeared in blood. Stable hyperthyroidism was told apart from ophthalmopathy by a model built on 13 V-J features.

The rearrangement links TRBV20-1 to TRBJ2-3, with 13 bases fitting TRBD2. This TCR derives from a woman aged 40 to 49 with Graves' hyperthyroidism that later progressed to Graves' ophthalmopathy. Sequencing was carried out using blood. The CDR3 spells CSARDGLAGVGWADTQYF. The CDR3 bases are TGCAGTGCTAGAGATGGACTAGCGGGAGTTGGTTGGGCAGATACGCAGTATTTT.